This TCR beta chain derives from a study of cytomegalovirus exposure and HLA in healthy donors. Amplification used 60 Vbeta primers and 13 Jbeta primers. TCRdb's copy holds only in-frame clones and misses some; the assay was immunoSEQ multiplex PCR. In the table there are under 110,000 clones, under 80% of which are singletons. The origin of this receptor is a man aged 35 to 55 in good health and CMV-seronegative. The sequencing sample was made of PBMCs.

The CDR3 DNA sequence: TGTGCCAGCAGCCCCTCGGGACAGGGAAATGAAAAACTGTTTTTT. Its translation is CASSPSGQGNEKLFF. This rearrangement joins TRBV5-4 to TRBJ1-4; 9 bases map to TRBD1. Germline CDR1 SGHNT, CDR2 YYREEE (reference sequence). This CDR3 comprises 15 residues. V lost 4 bases and J lost 5; bases outside the gene matches: 6.